A single T cell receptor beta chain is shown here with its context. Its antigen is not identified. The PCR ran on 60 Vbeta and 13 Jbeta primers. Repertoires were generated with immunoSEQ multiplex PCR, while TCRdb's copy carries only in-frame clones and drops some. In the table there are 150,000 to 200,000 clones, about 81% of which are singletons. Though nominally healthy at sampling, donors likely had unrecorded immune exposures. The record originates from a study of cytomegalovirus exposure and HLA in healthy donors. The overall study: In an early release, HLA-typed donors contributed 75 million to 85 million unique TCR sequences.

The study's findings and limits: The HLA-A and HLA-B alleles of most subjects were reportedly predicted accurately from TCR beta sequences.

V was pared by 6 bases and J by 5 bases, with 0 bases of the junction left unmatched. Germline CDR1 is DFQATT and CDR2 is SNEGSKA (reference sequence). The CDR3 runs 11 residues. The source is a woman aged 18-29 years in good health and CMV-seronegative. The V gene is TRBV20-1, the J gene TRBJ1-4, with 7 bases that match TRBD1. The specimen was PBMCs. CDR3 DNA: TGCAGTGCCAGGGGGAATGAAAAACTGTTTTTT. It is translated as CSARGNEKLFF.